This TCR beta chain was captured in a study of Graves' ophthalmopathy and Graves' hyperthyroidism. General study points: The 13-signature model separated ophthalmopathy from stable hyperthyroidism at 85% to 90% sensitivity and about 81% specificity.

Note on this clonotype: Antigen unknown. The junction departs from germline at one end; a sequencing error may be responsible.

The CDR3 totals 15 residues. Germline values: CDR1 MNHNS, CDR2 SASEGT. RNA transcripts were the template, and TCR beta CDR3 regions were amplified from them. First-round RT-PCR with HTBI primers preceded a second-round multiplex PCR. TCRdb reprocessed the multiplex PCR reads with MiXCR, giving one entry per CDR3 protein. This sample has approximately 460,000 distinct CDR3 sequences, with roughly 14% found just once. Every ophthalmopathy donor presented moderate-to-severe activity, CAS ≥3, NOSPECS ≥4 and duration under 3 months. Sample: blood. This TCR was recovered from a woman under 40 with Graves' ophthalmopathy. V is TRBV6-1 and J is TRBJ2-2, with 9 bases lining up with TRBD2. The CDR3 region has the DNA TGTGCCAGCAGCGGGCGGGAGGGAGACACCGAGGAGCTGTTTTTT. Protein product: CASSGREGDTEELFF.